Listed below are T cell receptor beta chains from one sample, sequenced in a study of PD-L1 blockade in urothelial cancer. The assay was immunoSEQ multiplex PCR, and TCRdb's table has in-frame clones only and misses some. The sample lists nearly 50,000 clones; around 82% were seen once. Sequenced here: PBMCs, sampled around atezolizumab (anti-PD-L1) treatment. These receptors originate from a man in his fifties or sixties with urothelial cancer. Each CDR3 is given with its conserved first and last residue. The D gene is left open where the match is weak. Not every row has a clone size; where given, it reads once, few, many or a size class.

V gene: TRBV2; CDR3 length: 12; D gene: TRBD1; J gene: TRBJ1-1; clone size: -; CDR3 DNA: TGTGCCAGCAGGGGGCGAGGGACAGGAGCTTTCTTT; CDR3 protein: CASRGRGTGAFF
V gene: TRBV6-1; CDR3 length: 14; D gene: -; J gene: TRBJ2-5; clone size: -; CDR3 DNA: TGTGCCACCGTCTGGGGGGGCCCCAGGGAGACCCAGTACTTC; CDR3 protein: CATVWGGPRETQYF
V gene: TRBV29-1; CDR3 length: 11; D gene: -; J gene: TRBJ2-3; clone size: -; CDR3 DNA: TGCAGCGGAGGCTTCACAGATACGCAGTATTTT; CDR3 protein: CSGGFTDTQYF
V gene: TRBV9; CDR3 length: 15; D gene: TRBD1; J gene: TRBJ1-4; clone size: -; CDR3 DNA: TGTGCCAGCAGCTCATCCGGGACAGGGCTTGAAAAACTGTTTTTT; CDR3 protein: CASSSSGTGLEKLFF
V gene: TRBV18; CDR3 length: 15; D gene: -; J gene: TRBJ2-3; clone size: -; CDR3 DNA: TGTGCCAGCTCACCACACCACAGGACGTCAGATACGCAGTATTTT; CDR3 protein: CASSPHHRTSDTQYF
V gene: TRBV18; CDR3 length: 14; D gene: -; J gene: TRBJ2-5; clone size: -; CDR3 DNA: TGTGCCAGCTCACCAGTCACAGGACAAGAGACCCAGTACTTC; CDR3 protein: CASSPVTGQETQYF
V gene: TRBV7-3; CDR3 length: 15; D gene: TRBD1; J gene: TRBJ1-1; clone size: -; CDR3 DNA: TGTGCCAGCAGCTGGGACAGCACCTTGGGGACTGAAGCTTTCTTT; CDR3 protein: CASSWDSTLGTEAFF
V gene: TRBV6-1; CDR3 length: 14; D gene: TRBD1; J gene: TRBJ2-7; clone size: -; CDR3 DNA: TGTGCCAGCAGTTCGGGACAGGGAATCAACGAGCAGTACTTC; CDR3 protein: CASSSGQGINEQYF
V gene: TRBV4-1; CDR3 length: 14; D gene: -; J gene: TRBJ1-1; clone size: -; CDR3 DNA: TGCGCCAGCAGCGGGTTGACAGGGAACACTGAAGCTTTCTTT; CDR3 protein: CASSGLTGNTEAFF
V gene: TRBV6-5; CDR3 length: 13; D gene: -; J gene: TRBJ2-3; clone size: -; CDR3 DNA: TGTGCCAGCAGTTACTTCGGGGCAGATACGCAGTATTTT; CDR3 protein: CASSYFGADTQYF
V gene: TRBV7-9; CDR3 length: 16; D gene: TRBD1; J gene: TRBJ2-2; clone size: once; CDR3 DNA: TGTGCCAGCAGCTCCCGGACAGGCGAACTCACCGGGGAGCTGTTTTTT; CDR3 protein: CASSSRTGELTGELFF
V gene: TRBV2; CDR3 length: 15; D gene: TRBD2; J gene: TRBJ2-5; clone size: -; CDR3 DNA: TGTGCCAGCACCTTGACTAGCGGGGGACGAGAGACCCAGTACTTC; CDR3 protein: CASTLTSGGRETQYF
V gene: TRBV11-2; CDR3 length: 16; D gene: TRBD2; J gene: TRBJ2-1; clone size: -; CDR3 DNA: TGTGCCAGCCGCCCTCTCGGGGGGGAATACTACAATGAGCAGTTCTTC; CDR3 protein: CASRPLGGEYYNEQFF
V gene: TRBV18; CDR3 length: 14; D gene: TRBD1; J gene: TRBJ1-5; clone size: -; CDR3 DNA: TGTGCCAGCTCACTAGACAGGGGCAATCAGCCCCAGCATTTT; CDR3 protein: CASSLDRGNQPQHF
V gene: TRBV5-1; CDR3 length: 16; D gene: TRBD1; J gene: TRBJ2-2; clone size: once; CDR3 DNA: TGCGCCAGCAGCTTGACAGGGGAGTGGAACACCGGGGAGCTGTTTTTT; CDR3 protein: CASSLTGEWNTGELFF
V gene: TRBV27; CDR3 length: 15; D gene: -; J gene: TRBJ2-7; clone size: -; CDR3 DNA: TGTGCCAGCAGTTTCGGCCGACAGACTCCTTACGAGCAGTACTTC; CDR3 protein: CASSFGRQTPYEQYF
V gene: TRBV27; CDR3 length: 18; D gene: TRBD1; J gene: TRBJ1-5; clone size: -; CDR3 DNA: TGTGCCAGCAGTTTAAAGCCCTCCGGCGACAGGGTAAATCAGCCCCAGCATTTT; CDR3 protein: CASSLKPSGDRVNQPQHF
V gene: TRBV11-2; CDR3 length: 17; D gene: TRBD2; J gene: TRBJ2-7; clone size: -; CDR3 DNA: TGTGCCAGCAGCTTAGATTCTCCTAGCGGGAGAACATACGAGCAGTACTTC; CDR3 protein: CASSLDSPSGRTYEQYF
V gene: TRBV11-1; CDR3 length: 15; D gene: -; J gene: TRBJ1-6; clone size: -; CDR3 DNA: TGTGCCAGCAGCGAGGGTACAGTTTATAATTCACCCCTCCACTTT; CDR3 protein: CASSEGTVYNSPLHF
V gene: TRBV27; CDR3 length: 15; D gene: -; J gene: TRBJ2-1; clone size: -; CDR3 DNA: TGTGCCAGCAGTCCACGGGTGACCTCCTACAATGAGCAGTTCTTC; CDR3 protein: CASSPRVTSYNEQFF
V gene: TRBV19; CDR3 length: 12; D gene: TRBD1; J gene: TRBJ1-1; clone size: many; CDR3 DNA: TGTGCCAGTAGTATAGGACAGGGTGAAGCTTTCTTT; CDR3 protein: CASSIGQGEAFF
V gene: TRBV19; CDR3 length: 15; D gene: TRBD2; J gene: TRBJ2-5; clone size: -; CDR3 DNA: TGTGCCAGTAGTAGGCTAGCGGGGTCCCGAGAGACCCAGTACTTC; CDR3 protein: CASSRLAGSRETQYF
V gene: TRBV30; CDR3 length: 12; D gene: -; J gene: TRBJ1-5; clone size: -; CDR3 DNA: TGTGCCTGGAGTCCCCAGAATCAGCCCCAGCATTTT; CDR3 protein: CAWSPQNQPQHF
V gene: TRBV7-2; CDR3 length: 14; D gene: TRBD2; J gene: TRBJ2-7; clone size: -; CDR3 DNA: TGTGCCAGCAGCTTAGTCCCTACTAGCGGCGAGCAGTACTTC; CDR3 protein: CASSLVPTSGEQYF
V gene: TRBV5-4; CDR3 length: 14; D gene: TRBD1; J gene: TRBJ1-1; clone size: -; CDR3 DNA: TGTGCCAGCACCCCCACAGGGGGCTTCGCTGAAGCTTTCTTT; CDR3 protein: CASTPTGGFAEAFF
V gene: TRBV9; CDR3 length: 12; D gene: -; J gene: TRBJ2-3; clone size: -; CDR3 DNA: TGTGCCAGCAGCGTAGAGAGAGATACGCAGTATTTT; CDR3 protein: CASSVERDTQYF
V gene: TRBV6-5; CDR3 length: 15; D gene: TRBD1; J gene: TRBJ2-5; clone size: -; CDR3 DNA: TGTGCCAGCAGTTACGGGACAGGCAGGAGGGAGACCCAGTACTTC; CDR3 protein: CASSYGTGRRETQYF
V gene: TRBV2; CDR3 length: 17; D gene: TRBD2; J gene: TRBJ2-3; clone size: -; CDR3 DNA: TGTGCCAGCAGTGGAACTAGCGGGGATTTATATACAGATACGCAGTATTTT; CDR3 protein: CASSGTSGDLYTDTQYF
V gene: TRBV11-2; CDR3 length: 14; D gene: -; J gene: TRBJ1-3; clone size: -; CDR3 DNA: TGTGCCAGCACCCCCGGGAGCTCTGGAAACACCATATATTTT; CDR3 protein: CASTPGSSGNTIYF
V gene: TRBV27; CDR3 length: 18; D gene: TRBD1; J gene: TRBJ2-6; clone size: once; CDR3 DNA: TGTGCCAGCAGTTCCCCCGGGACAGGGCTTTCTGGGGCCAACGTCCTGACTTTC; CDR3 protein: CASSSPGTGLSGANVLTF
V gene: TRBV27; CDR3 length: 16; D gene: TRBD2; J gene: TRBJ2-1; clone size: -; CDR3 DNA: TGTGCCAGCAGCGAGGTGAGCGGGAGTCCCTACAATGAGCAGTTCTTC; CDR3 protein: CASSEVSGSPYNEQFF
V gene: TRBV6-5; CDR3 length: 15; D gene: TRBD1; J gene: TRBJ1-5; clone size: -; CDR3 DNA: TGTGCCAGCAGGTCCGGGACAGGGGTGGGTCAGCCCCAGCATTTT; CDR3 protein: CASRSGTGVGQPQHF
V gene: TRBV19; CDR3 length: 13; D gene: TRBD1; J gene: TRBJ2-3; clone size: -; CDR3 DNA: TGTGCCAGTACCAGGACAGGAACAGATACGCAGTATTTT; CDR3 protein: CASTRTGTDTQYF
V gene: TRBV7-9; CDR3 length: 16; D gene: -; J gene: TRBJ2-6; clone size: once; CDR3 DNA: TGTGCCAGCAGCCTTGTCCCTAGCGCTGGGGCCAACGTCCTGACTTTC; CDR3 protein: CASSLVPSAGANVLTF
V gene: TRBV11-3; CDR3 length: 16; D gene: -; J gene: TRBJ2-2; clone size: -; CDR3 DNA: TGTGCCAGCAGCTCTACGGGACTCTCGGGCACCGGGGAGCTGTTTTTT; CDR3 protein: CASSSTGLSGTGELFF
V gene: TRBV29-1; CDR3 length: 11; D gene: -; J gene: TRBJ1-2; clone size: -; CDR3 DNA: TGCAGCGCATCAGGGGCCTATGGCTACACCTTC; CDR3 protein: CSASGAYGYTF
V gene: TRBV28; CDR3 length: 19; D gene: TRBD1; J gene: TRBJ1-2; clone size: -; CDR3 DNA: TGTGCCAGCAGCCAAGCCCGACAGGGGGCGGCAAAAGTTTGCTATGGCTACACCTTC; CDR3 protein: CASSQARQGAAKVCYGYTF
V gene: TRBV4-2; CDR3 length: 16; D gene: -; J gene: TRBJ2-2; clone size: once; CDR3 DNA: TGTGCCAGCAGCCAAGATCCAGGCGGGGACACCGGGGAGCTGTTTTTT; CDR3 protein: CASSQDPGGDTGELFF
V gene: TRBV6-1; CDR3 length: 14; D gene: TRBD1; J gene: TRBJ2-7; clone size: once; CDR3 DNA: TGTGCCAGCAGTACCCGGGACAGAGCCTACGAGCAGTACTTC; CDR3 protein: CASSTRDRAYEQYF
V gene: TRBV10-1; CDR3 length: 15; D gene: TRBD2; J gene: TRBJ2-1; clone size: -; CDR3 DNA: TGCGCCAGCAGTCCTAGCGGGGGAGCTAACAATGAGCAGTTCTTC; CDR3 protein: CASSPSGGANNEQFF
V gene: TRBV20-1; CDR3 length: 11; D gene: -; J gene: TRBJ2-7; clone size: -; CDR3 DNA: TGCAGTGCTAGAGATTTCGGGGAGCAGTACTTC; CDR3 protein: CSARDFGEQYF
V gene: TRBV14; CDR3 length: 18; D gene: TRBD1; J gene: TRBJ1-5; clone size: -; CDR3 DNA: TGTGCCAGCAGCCAGAAGGGACAGTCTTACTATAGCAATCAGCCCCAGCATTTT; CDR3 protein: CASSQKGQSYYSNQPQHF
V gene: TRBV5-1; CDR3 length: 15; D gene: TRBD2; J gene: TRBJ2-1; clone size: once; CDR3 DNA: TGCGCCAGCAGCTCAGGACTAGCGGGCCTAAATGAGCAGTTCTTC; CDR3 protein: CASSSGLAGLNEQFF
V gene: TRBV7-9; CDR3 length: 16; D gene: TRBD2; J gene: TRBJ2-5; clone size: few; CDR3 DNA: TGTGCCAGCAGTTGGACTAGCGGGAGCTCGGGGGAGACCCAGTACTTC; CDR3 protein: CASSWTSGSSGETQYF
V gene: TRBV19; CDR3 length: 12; D gene: -; J gene: TRBJ1-5; clone size: few; CDR3 DNA: TGTGCCAGTAGTATACCGGGTCAGCCCCAGCATTTT; CDR3 protein: CASSIPGQPQHF
V gene: TRBV2; CDR3 length: 18; D gene: -; J gene: TRBJ2-5; clone size: few; CDR3 DNA: TGTGCCAGCAGTGAGGGTTACCAGGGAATCCCACACAGAGAGACCCAGTACTTC; CDR3 protein: CASSEGYQGIPHRETQYF
V gene: TRBV15; CDR3 length: 15; D gene: -; J gene: TRBJ2-5; clone size: -; CDR3 DNA: TGTGCCACCAGCGGCACTAAGTTCTCGCGAGAGACCCAGTACTTC; CDR3 protein: CATSGTKFSRETQYF
V gene: TRBV5-1; CDR3 length: 15; D gene: -; J gene: TRBJ2-3; clone size: -; CDR3 DNA: TGCGCCAGCAGCTTGGATCCGACTGGCACAGATACGCAGTATTTT; CDR3 protein: CASSLDPTGTDTQYF
V gene: TRBV30; CDR3 length: 14; D gene: TRBD1; J gene: TRBJ2-7; clone size: -; CDR3 DNA: TGTGCCTGGAAGACGACAGGGGGTTCCTACGAGCAGTACTTC; CDR3 protein: CAWKTTGGSYEQYF